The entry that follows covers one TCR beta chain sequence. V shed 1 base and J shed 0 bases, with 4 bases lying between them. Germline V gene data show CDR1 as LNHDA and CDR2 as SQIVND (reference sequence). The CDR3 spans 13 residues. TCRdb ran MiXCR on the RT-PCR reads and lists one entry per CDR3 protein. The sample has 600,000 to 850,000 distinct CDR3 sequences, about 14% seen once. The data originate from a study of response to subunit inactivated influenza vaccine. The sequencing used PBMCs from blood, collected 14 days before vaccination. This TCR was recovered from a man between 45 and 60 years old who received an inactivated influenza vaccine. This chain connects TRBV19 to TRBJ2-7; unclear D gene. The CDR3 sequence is CASSIAFSYEQYF. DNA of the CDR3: TGTGCCAGTAGTATAGCGTTCTCCTACGAGCAGTACTTC.